This TCR beta chain was sequenced in a study of blood T cell repertoires in COVID-19. Study-wide context: From the United States, Italy and Spain came samples of acute and convalescent COVID-19. Sample material is recorded as cDNA or gDNA derived from T cells, B-cell-depleted T cells, or PBMCs.

There are 14 residues in the CDR3. CDR1 and CDR2 from the germline V gene are LNHDA and SQIVND (reference sequence). Trimming pared 5 bases from V and 1 base from J, leaving 9 bases between. Authors' analysis steps: From reference gene primer amplification, estimates of nucleated cell counts were derived. Sequencing used immunoSEQ multiplex PCR; TCRdb keeps in-frame clones, though not all of them. V and J calls and clone size come straight from that table; D and trimming were deduced from the DNA. The sample has approximately 150,000 clones; roughly 88% are singletons. Within 2 weeks before study entry, exposed participants met a COVID-19 case.

The origin of this receptor is a man in his 70s who had been exposed to COVID-19. The rearrangement uses TRBV19 and TRBJ1-5; TRBD1 is a possible D gene (6 bases). The material sequenced was PBMCs or T cells enriched from blood (not recorded which). CDR3 DNA: TGTGCCAGTAGTGAGAGGGGGAGCAATCAGCCCCAGCATTTT. Amino acids: CASSERGSNQPQHF.